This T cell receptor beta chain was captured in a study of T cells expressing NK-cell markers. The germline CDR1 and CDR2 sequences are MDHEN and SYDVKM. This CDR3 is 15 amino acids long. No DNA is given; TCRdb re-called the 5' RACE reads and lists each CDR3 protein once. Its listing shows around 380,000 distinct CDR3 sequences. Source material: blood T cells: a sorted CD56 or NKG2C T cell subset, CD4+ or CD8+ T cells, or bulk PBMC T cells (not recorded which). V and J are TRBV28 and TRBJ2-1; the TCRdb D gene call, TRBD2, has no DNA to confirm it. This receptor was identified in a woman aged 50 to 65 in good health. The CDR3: CASSLTSGSDNEQFF.